The following is a TCR beta chain sequence with its context. CDR3 length equals 16 residues. Germline V gene lookup returns CDR1 DFQATT and CDR2 SNEGSKA (reference sequence). V was shortened by 0 bases and J by 5 bases, with 16 bases between the two germline ends. This entry is derived from a study of metastatic and nonmetastatic thyroid tumors. TCRdb used MiXCR to call clones anew from the PCR reads. The repertoire holds some 37,000 clones, with around 43% as singletons. All patients were treatment-naive before thyroid surgery. V usage is TRBV20-1 and J usage is TRBJ2-2; D gene uncertain. The TCR originated in a male donor with papillary thyroid cancer or a benign thyroid nodule (not recorded which). Some clones in this sample may be carry-over from other donors' samples. The specimen sequenced was tumor tissue. For the CDR3, the DNA is TGCAGTGCTAGAGATCTGTCAGGAACAACGACCGGGGAGCTGTTTTTT. Encoded protein: CSARDLSGTTTGELFF.